Listed below are T cell receptor beta chains from one sample, sequenced in a study of Graves' ophthalmopathy and Graves' hyperthyroidism. MiXCR, run by TCRdb on the multiplex PCR reads, gives a single entry per CDR3 protein. The sample has hundreds of thousands of distinct CDR3 sequences, 22% seen once; the top ten hold 7.1%. The sequencing sample was made of peripheral blood. These receptors were taken from a young woman with stable Graves' hyperthyroidism. Some clones in this sample may be carry-over from other donors' samples. Each CDR3 is given without its conserved first and last residue. The D gene is left open where the match is weak.

.	TRBV11-1	TRBJ1-2	ASSLDSSRVSYGYT
.	TRBV20-1	TRBJ2-7	SARDGVVDYDQY
.	TRBV20-1	TRBJ2-7	SARDGAGGSYEQY
.	TRBV3-1	TRBJ1-1	ASRPSSGNTEAF
TRBD1	TRBV6-5	TRBJ1-2	ASQTGGGFGYT
.	TRBV10-3	TRBJ2-2	ASYLPGTGELF
TRBD1	TRBV11-2	TRBJ1-6	ASSFSGGRLNSPLH
TRBD1	TRBV6-1	TRBJ2-5	ASSGKQGAGETQY
.	TRBV28	TRBJ1-2	ASSGVAGVYGYT
.	TRBV5-1	TRBJ2-2	ASSAGHQYTGELF
TRBD2	TRBV6-1	TRBJ2-5	ASIWGGETQY
.	TRBV20-1	TRBJ1-1	SARRAVNTEAF
TRBD1	TRBV12-3/TRBV12-4	TRBJ1-2	ASSLSGRGNYGYT
.	TRBV2	TRBJ1-4	ASKRQEDEKLF
.	TRBV2	TRBJ1-1	ASSFRTGLRSEAC
.	TRBV5-1	TRBJ1-6	ASSQGLLNGYNSPLH
.	TRBV30	TRBJ1-3	AWSVVRGNTIY
TRBD1	TRBV6-2/TRBV6-3	TRBJ2-7	ASRESRDRGGEQY
TRBD1	TRBV12-3/TRBV12-4	TRBJ1-1	ATSGGGPNTEAF
.	TRBV6-1	TRBJ2-6	ASSIQPAGANVLT
.	TRBV11-3	TRBJ1-5	ASSLFAQDGYSNQPQH
.	TRBV12-3/TRBV12-4	TRBJ1-3	ASSPVASGNTTY
TRBD1	TRBV27	TRBJ1-6	ASSRDRARPLH
.	TRBV7-8	TRBJ2-5	ASSRKIGETQY
.	TRBV28	TRBJ1-1	ASSFGRFEAF